This TCR beta chain is from a study of blood T cell repertoires in COVID-19. Study-wide background: Acute-phase and convalescent COVID-19 samples originated in the United States, Italy and Spain. T cells, B-cell-depleted T cells, or PBMCs supplied cDNA or gDNA.

This CDR3 region has 16 residues. In germline, CDR1 is SGHAT, CDR2 FQNNGV. Trimming at V came to 5 bases and at J to 8 bases, leaving 15 bases not matched to a gene. As originally analysed: Amplification with reference gene primers provided the estimates of nucleated cell counts. Profiling relied on immunoSEQ multiplex PCR, and the TCRdb table lists in-frame clones only, not all of them. V and J calls and clone size are those listed in that table; D and trimming were worked out from the DNA. The sample lists 95,000 to 110,000 clones, 87% occurring once. The V and J genes are TRBV11-2 and TRBJ1-2; TRBD1 agrees at 9 bases. The sequenced sample consisted of peripheral blood. The TCR was taken from a man between 45 and 60 years old with acute or convalescent COVID-19. This CDR3 reads CASSPRATPGQGGYTF. DNA for the CDR3: TGTGCCAGCAGCCCCCGGGCAACTCCGGGACAGGGCGGCTACACCTTC.